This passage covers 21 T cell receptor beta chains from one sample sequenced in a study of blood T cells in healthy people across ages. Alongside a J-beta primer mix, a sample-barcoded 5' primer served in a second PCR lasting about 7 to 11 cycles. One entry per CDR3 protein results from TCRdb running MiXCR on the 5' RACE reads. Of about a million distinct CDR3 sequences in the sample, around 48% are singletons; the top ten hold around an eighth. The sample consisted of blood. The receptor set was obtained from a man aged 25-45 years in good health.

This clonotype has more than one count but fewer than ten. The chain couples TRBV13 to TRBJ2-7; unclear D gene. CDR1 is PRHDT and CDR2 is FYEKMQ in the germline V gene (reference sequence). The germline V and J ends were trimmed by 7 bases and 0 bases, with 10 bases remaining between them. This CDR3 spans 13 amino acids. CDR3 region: CASNIRSSYEQYF. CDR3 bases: TGTGCCAGCAACATCAGGAGCTCCTACGAGCAGTACTTC. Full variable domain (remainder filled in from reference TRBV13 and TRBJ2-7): AAGVIQSPRHLIKEKRETATLKCYPIPRHDTVYWYQQGPGQDPQFLISFYEKMQSDKGSIPDRFSAQQFSDYHSELNMSSLELGDSALYFCASNIRSSYEQYFGPGTRLTVT.

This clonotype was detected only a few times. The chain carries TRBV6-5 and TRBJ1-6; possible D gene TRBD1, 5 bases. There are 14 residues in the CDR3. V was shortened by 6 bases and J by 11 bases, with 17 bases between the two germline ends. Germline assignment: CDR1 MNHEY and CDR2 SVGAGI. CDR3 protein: CASRGTTLSAPLHF. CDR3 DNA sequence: TGTGCCAGCAGAGGGACGACTCTTTCCGCACCCCTCCACTTT.

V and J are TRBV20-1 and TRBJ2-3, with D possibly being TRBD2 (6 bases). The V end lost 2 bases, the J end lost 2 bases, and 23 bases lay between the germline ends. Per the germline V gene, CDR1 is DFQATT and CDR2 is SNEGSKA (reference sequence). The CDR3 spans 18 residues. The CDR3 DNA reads TGCAGTGCTAGAAAGCGAAGTAAAACTAGCTCCTCCACAGATACGCAGTATTTT. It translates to CSARKRSKTSSSTDTQYF.

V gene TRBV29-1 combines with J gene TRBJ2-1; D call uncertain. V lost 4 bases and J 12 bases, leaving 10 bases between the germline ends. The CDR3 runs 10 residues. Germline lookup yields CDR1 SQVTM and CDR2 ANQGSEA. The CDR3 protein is CSVGALGQFF. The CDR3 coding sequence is TGCAGCGTTGGGGCCCTTGGGCAGTTCTTC.

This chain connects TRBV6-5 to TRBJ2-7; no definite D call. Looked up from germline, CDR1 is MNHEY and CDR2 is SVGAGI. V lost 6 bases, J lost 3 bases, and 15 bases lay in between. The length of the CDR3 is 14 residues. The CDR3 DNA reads TGTGCCAGCAGCCGGACGGAACCTTACTACGAGCAGTACTTC. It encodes CASSRTEPYYEQYF.

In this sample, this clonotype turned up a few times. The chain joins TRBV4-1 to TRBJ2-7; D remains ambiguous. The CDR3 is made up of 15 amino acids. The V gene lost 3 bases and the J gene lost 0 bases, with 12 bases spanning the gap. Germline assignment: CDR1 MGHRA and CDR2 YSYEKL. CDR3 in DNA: TGCGCCAGCAGCCAGGATGACGTGAGCTCCTACGAGCAGTACTTC. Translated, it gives CASSQDDVSSYEQYF.

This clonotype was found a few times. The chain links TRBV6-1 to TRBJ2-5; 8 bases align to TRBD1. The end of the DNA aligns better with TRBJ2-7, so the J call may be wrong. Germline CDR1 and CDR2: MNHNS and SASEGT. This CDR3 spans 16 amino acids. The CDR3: CASSEITGDRGDEQYF. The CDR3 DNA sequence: TGTGCCAGCAGTGAAATCACTGGAGACAGGGGCGACGAGCAGTACTTC.

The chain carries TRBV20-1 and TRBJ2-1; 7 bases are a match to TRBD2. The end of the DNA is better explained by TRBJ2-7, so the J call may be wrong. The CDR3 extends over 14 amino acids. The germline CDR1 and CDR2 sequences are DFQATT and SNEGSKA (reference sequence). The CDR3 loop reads CSASVPSGIHEQYF. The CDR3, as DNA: TGCAGTGCTAGTGTCCCTAGCGGTATCCACGAGCAGTACTTC.

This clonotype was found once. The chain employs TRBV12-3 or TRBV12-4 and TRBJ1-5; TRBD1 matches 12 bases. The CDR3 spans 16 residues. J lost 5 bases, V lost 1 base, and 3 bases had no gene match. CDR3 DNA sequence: TGTGCCAGCAGTTTAGGGGACAGGGGGCCCCATCAGCCCCAGCATTTT. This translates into CASSLGDRGPHQPQHF.

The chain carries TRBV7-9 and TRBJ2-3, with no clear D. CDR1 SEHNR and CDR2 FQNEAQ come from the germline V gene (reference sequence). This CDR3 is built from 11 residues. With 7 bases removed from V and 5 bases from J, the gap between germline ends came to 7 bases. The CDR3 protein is CASTPRDTQYF. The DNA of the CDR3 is TGTGCCAGCACCCCCCGAGATACGCAGTATTTT.

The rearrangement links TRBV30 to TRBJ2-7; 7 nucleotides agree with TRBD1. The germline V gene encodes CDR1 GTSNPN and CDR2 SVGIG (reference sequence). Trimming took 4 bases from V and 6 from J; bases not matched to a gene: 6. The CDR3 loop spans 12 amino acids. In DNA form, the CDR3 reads TGTGCCTGGATAAGAGGGGGCGGCGAGCAGTACTTC. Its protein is CAWIRGGGEQYF.

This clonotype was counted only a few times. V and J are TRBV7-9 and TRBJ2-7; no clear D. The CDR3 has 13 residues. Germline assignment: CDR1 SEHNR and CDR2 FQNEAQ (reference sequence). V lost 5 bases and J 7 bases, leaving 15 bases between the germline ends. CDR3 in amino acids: CASSRTDGVEQYF. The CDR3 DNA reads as TGTGCCAGCAGCCGCACGGACGGTGTAGAGCAGTACTTC.

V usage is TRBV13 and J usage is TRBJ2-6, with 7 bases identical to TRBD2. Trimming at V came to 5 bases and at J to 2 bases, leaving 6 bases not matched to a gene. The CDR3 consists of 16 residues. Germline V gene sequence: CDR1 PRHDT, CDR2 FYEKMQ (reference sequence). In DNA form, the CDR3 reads TGTGCCAGCAGCCGTATAGCGGGCCCTGGGGCCAACGTCCTGACTTTC. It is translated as CASSRIAGPGANVLTF.

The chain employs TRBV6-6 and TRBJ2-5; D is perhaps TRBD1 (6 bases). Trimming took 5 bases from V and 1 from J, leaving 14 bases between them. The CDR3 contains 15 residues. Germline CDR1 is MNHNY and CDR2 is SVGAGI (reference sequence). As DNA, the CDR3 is TGTGCCAGCAGTGACCTCGGACAGTTCCAAGAGACCCAGTACTTC. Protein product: CASSDLGQFQETQYF.

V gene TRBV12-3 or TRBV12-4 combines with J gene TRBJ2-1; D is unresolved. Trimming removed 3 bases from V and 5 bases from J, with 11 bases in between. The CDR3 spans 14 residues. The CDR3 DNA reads TGTGCCAGCAGTTTGGTGGGAATGAACAATGAGCAGTTCTTC. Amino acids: CASSLVGMNNEQFF.

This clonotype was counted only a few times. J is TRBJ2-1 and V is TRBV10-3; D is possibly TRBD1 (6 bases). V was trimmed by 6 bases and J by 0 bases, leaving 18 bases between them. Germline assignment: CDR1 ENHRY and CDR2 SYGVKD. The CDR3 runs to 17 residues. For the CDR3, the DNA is TGTGCCATCAGGAATAACAGGGACCTAAGCTCCTACAATGAGCAGTTCTTC. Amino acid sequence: CAIRNNRDLSSYNEQFF.

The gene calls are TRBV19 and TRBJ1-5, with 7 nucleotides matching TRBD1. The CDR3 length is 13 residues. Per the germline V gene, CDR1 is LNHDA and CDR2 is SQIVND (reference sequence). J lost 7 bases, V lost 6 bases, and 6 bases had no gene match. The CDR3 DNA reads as TGTGCCAGTAGGGGAGACAGGGACCAGCCCCAGCATTTT. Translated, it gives CASRGDRDQPQHF. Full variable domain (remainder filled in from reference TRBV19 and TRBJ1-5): DGGITQSPKYLFRKEGQNVTLSCEQNLNHDAMYWYRQDPGQGLRLIYYSQIVNDFQKGDIAEGYSVSREKKESFPLTVTSAQKNPTAFYLCASRGDRDQPQHFGDGTRLSIL.

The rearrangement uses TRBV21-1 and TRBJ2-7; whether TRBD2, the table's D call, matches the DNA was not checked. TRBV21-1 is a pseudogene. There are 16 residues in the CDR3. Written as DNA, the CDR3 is TGTGCCAGCACCCGCTTTCTTGCCGGGCCACCTTACGAGCAGTACTTC. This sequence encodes CASTRFLAGPPYEQYF.

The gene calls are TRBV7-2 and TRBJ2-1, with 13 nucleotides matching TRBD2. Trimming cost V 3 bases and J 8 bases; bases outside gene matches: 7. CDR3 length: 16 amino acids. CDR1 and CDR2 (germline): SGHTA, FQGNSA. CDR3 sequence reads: CASSLWTSGGDDEQFF. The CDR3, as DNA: TGTGCCAGCAGCTTGTGGACTAGCGGGGGAGACGATGAGCAGTTCTTC.

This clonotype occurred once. This CDR3 reads CAISAGFHGNTEAFF. The CDR3 region has the DNA TGTGCCATCAGTGCAGGGTTTCATGGGAACACTGAAGCTTTCTTT. The chain combines TRBV10-3 with TRBJ1-1, with a possible D match to TRBD1 (5 bases). This CDR3 has 15 amino acids. CDR1 is ENHRY and CDR2 is SYGVKD in the germline V gene. V was cut by 4 bases and J by 1 base, with 13 bases left in between.

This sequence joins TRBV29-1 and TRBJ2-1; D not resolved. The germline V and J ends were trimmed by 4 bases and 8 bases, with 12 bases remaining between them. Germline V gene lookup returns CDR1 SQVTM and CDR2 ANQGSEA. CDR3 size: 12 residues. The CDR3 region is CSVAHLRDEQFF. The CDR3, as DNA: TGCAGCGTTGCCCATTTACGGGATGAGCAGTTCTTC.